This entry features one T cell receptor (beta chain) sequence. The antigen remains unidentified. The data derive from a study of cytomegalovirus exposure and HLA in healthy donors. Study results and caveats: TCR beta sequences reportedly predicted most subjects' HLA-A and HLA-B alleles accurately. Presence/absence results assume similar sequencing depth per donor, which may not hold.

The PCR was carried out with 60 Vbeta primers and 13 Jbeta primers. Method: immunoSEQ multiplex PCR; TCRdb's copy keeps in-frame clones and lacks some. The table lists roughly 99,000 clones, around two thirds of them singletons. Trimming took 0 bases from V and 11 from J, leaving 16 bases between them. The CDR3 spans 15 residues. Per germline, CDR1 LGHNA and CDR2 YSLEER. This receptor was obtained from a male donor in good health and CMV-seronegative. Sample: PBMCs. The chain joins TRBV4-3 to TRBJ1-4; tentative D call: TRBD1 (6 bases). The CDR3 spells CASSQEGTLIGKLFF. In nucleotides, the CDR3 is TGCGCCAGCAGCCAAGAGGGGACACTGATCGGCAAACTGTTTTTT.